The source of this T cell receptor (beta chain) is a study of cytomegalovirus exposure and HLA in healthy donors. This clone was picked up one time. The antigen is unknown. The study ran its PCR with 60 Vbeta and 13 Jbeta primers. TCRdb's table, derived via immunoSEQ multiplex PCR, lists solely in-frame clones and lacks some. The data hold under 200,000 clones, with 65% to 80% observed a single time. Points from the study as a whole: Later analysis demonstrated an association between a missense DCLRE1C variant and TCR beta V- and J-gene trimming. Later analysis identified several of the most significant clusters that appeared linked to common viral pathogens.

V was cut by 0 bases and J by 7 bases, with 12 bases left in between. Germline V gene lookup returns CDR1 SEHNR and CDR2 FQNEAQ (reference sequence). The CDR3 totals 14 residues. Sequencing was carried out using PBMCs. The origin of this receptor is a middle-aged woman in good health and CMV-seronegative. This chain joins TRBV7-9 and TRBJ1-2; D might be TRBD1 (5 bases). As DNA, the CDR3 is TGTGCCAGCAGCTTAGCTGGAGTAGGGGCTGGCTACACCTTC. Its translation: CASSLAGVGAGYTF.